The clone carrying this T cell receptor (beta chain) came up many times. Its target is not known. The CDR3 end lies 3 residues beyond the end of the read and is filled in from the germline J gene. This sample was taken from a study of T cell clonality in common variable immunodeficiency. Broader study findings: In common variable immunodeficiency, TCR beta chains reportedly carried fewer deletions and N-nucleotide insertions.

The CDR3 has 18 amino acids. The germline V gene has CDR1 MGHRA and CDR2 YSYEKL. Trimming removed 1 base at V and 0 bases at J, with 13 bases between. Generated by immunoSEQ multiplex PCR, the TCRdb table keeps only in-frame clones and is missing some. The sample has 15,000 to 20,000 clones, none seen only once; the top ten hold 2.5% to 3%. The TCR was taken from a human donor with common variable immunodeficiency. The sequenced sample consisted of peripheral blood mononuclear cells. The chain uses TRBV4-1 and TRBJ2-6, with a tentative D call TRBD1 (5 bases). The part of the CDR3 DNA that was read is TGCGCCAGCAGCCAAGGCACAGGTAGGGGCTCTGGGGCCAACGTC. This sequence encodes CASSQGTGRGSGANV. The full CDR3 protein is CASSQGTGRGSGANVLTF.